These T cell receptor beta chains were read from a single sample in a study of T cell responses to AZD1222 COVID-19 vaccine. Sequenced by immunoSEQ multiplex PCR; TCRdb stores in-frame clones only, minus some. The sample yields some 140,000 clones, less than 90% seen once. The source material was peripheral blood, sampled on day 0 of MenACWY control vaccination. Receptors originate from an adult in good health. Both conserved end residues are part of each CDR3. Each record gives: V gene, D gene, clone size, J gene, CDR3 protein, CDR3 DNA. A D gene is named only where the DNA matches it firmly. Clone sizes are given selectively: once, few, many, or a class where the clone is expanded.

V gene: TRBV30
D gene: NA
clone size: NA
J gene: TRBJ2-7
CDR3 protein: CAWSVRQSVEQYF
CDR3 DNA: TGTGCCTGGAGTGTCCGACAATCGGTCGAGCAGTACTTC

V gene: TRBV19
D gene: NA
clone size: NA
J gene: TRBJ1-2
CDR3 protein: CASGPYGYTF
CDR3 DNA: TGTGCCAGCGGACCATATGGCTACACCTTC

V gene: TRBV12-5
D gene: NA
clone size: NA
J gene: TRBJ2-1
CDR3 protein: CASGLDHEQFF
CDR3 DNA: TGTGCTAGTGGTTTGGATCATGAGCAGTTCTTC

V gene: TRBV5-4
D gene: NA
clone size: NA
J gene: TRBJ2-1
CDR3 protein: CASSLIKGKYNEQFF
CDR3 DNA: TGTGCCAGCAGCTTGATAAAGGGGAAATACAATGAGCAGTTCTTC

V gene: TRBV12-5
D gene: NA
clone size: NA
J gene: TRBJ1-4
CDR3 protein: CASGPTGTGLDEKLFF
CDR3 DNA: TGTGCTAGTGGCCCGACGGGTACGGGGCTTGATGAAAAACTGTTTTTT

V gene: TRBV25-1
D gene: NA
clone size: NA
J gene: TRBJ2-1
CDR3 protein: CASSRSYNEQFF
CDR3 DNA: TGTGCCAGCAGTAGGTCCTACAATGAGCAGTTCTTC

V gene: TRBV7-3
D gene: TRBD2
clone size: once
J gene: TRBJ2-7
CDR3 protein: CASSLGAGGSYEQYF
CDR3 DNA: TGTGCCAGCAGCTTAGGAGCGGGAGGGTCCTACGAGCAGTACTTC

V gene: TRBV11-3
D gene: NA
clone size: NA
J gene: TRBJ1-2
CDR3 protein: CASSSSASNYGYTF
CDR3 DNA: TGTGCCAGCAGCTCCTCGGCTAGCAACTATGGCTACACCTTC

V gene: TRBV9
D gene: NA
clone size: NA
J gene: TRBJ1-1
CDR3 protein: CASSTPGQTPNTEAFF
CDR3 DNA: TGTGCCAGCAGCACCCCTGGGCAGACCCCGAACACTGAAGCTTTCTTT

V gene: TRBV11-3
D gene: NA
clone size: NA
J gene: TRBJ2-3
CDR3 protein: CASSQPPSRGGDTQYF
CDR3 DNA: TGTGCCAGCAGCCAACCGCCCAGTAGGGGCGGAGATACGCAGTATTTT

V gene: TRBV11-3
D gene: TRBD1
clone size: NA
J gene: TRBJ1-3
CDR3 protein: CASSPEGANAIGNTIYF
CDR3 DNA: TGTGCCAGCAGCCCGGAGGGGGCTAACGCGATAGGAAACACCATATATTTT

V gene: TRBV7-8
D gene: NA
clone size: NA
J gene: TRBJ2-1
CDR3 protein: CASADGGFYNEQFF
CDR3 DNA: TGTGCCAGCGCCGACGGAGGGTTCTACAATGAGCAGTTCTTC

V gene: TRBV28
D gene: NA
clone size: few
J gene: TRBJ2-1
CDR3 protein: CASSLDSRSSYNEQFF
CDR3 DNA: TGTGCCAGCAGTTTAGACTCCCGTAGCTCCTACAATGAGCAGTTCTTC

V gene: TRBV28
D gene: NA
clone size: many
J gene: TRBJ2-7
CDR3 protein: CASSLWTVESGLAPYEQYF
CDR3 DNA: TGTGCCAGCAGTTTATGGACGGTTGAGAGCGGGTTGGCCCCCTACGAGCAGTACTTC

V gene: TRBV5-6
D gene: NA
clone size: NA
J gene: TRBJ2-7
CDR3 protein: CASSAAYEQYF
CDR3 DNA: TGTGCCAGCAGCGCTGCCTACGAGCAGTACTTC

V gene: TRBV5-1
D gene: NA
clone size: NA
J gene: TRBJ1-1
CDR3 protein: CASSLNGGTNTEAFF
CDR3 DNA: TGCGCCAGCAGCTTAAACGGGGGGACGAACACTGAAGCTTTCTTT

V gene: TRBV11-2
D gene: TRBD1
clone size: NA
J gene: TRBJ2-3
CDR3 protein: CASSLGDRGGTQYF
CDR3 DNA: TGTGCCAGCAGCTTAGGGGACAGGGGAGGCACGCAGTATTTT

V gene: TRBV29-1
D gene: NA
clone size: once
J gene: TRBJ1-1
CDR3 protein: CSVLSLGGNTEAFF
CDR3 DNA: TGCAGCGTTCTCTCCCTCGGGGGTAACACTGAAGCTTTCTTT

V gene: TRBV7-3
D gene: NA
clone size: NA
J gene: TRBJ1-2
CDR3 protein: CASSLTSGYGYTF
CDR3 DNA: TGTGCCAGCAGCTTAACGTCAGGCTATGGCTACACCTTC

V gene: TRBV7-2
D gene: TRBD2
clone size: NA
J gene: TRBJ2-7
CDR3 protein: CASSTRTSGRSYEQYF
CDR3 DNA: TGTGCCAGCAGCACCCGGACTAGCGGGAGATCCTACGAGCAGTACTTC

V gene: TRBV18
D gene: NA
clone size: NA
J gene: TRBJ1-4
CDR3 protein: CASSPLQGRGEKLFF
CDR3 DNA: TGTGCCAGCTCACCATTACAGGGTAGGGGCGAAAAACTGTTTTTT

V gene: TRBV9
D gene: NA
clone size: NA
J gene: TRBJ2-5
CDR3 protein: CASSALVFSETQYF
CDR3 DNA: TGTGCCAGCAGCGCCCTAGTATTTTCAGAGACCCAGTACTTC

V gene: TRBV24-1
D gene: TRBD1
clone size: NA
J gene: TRBJ1-1
CDR3 protein: CATSDPGTGGTEAFF
CDR3 DNA: TGTGCCACCAGTGATCCCGGGACAGGGGGCACTGAAGCTTTCTTT

V gene: TRBV28
D gene: NA
clone size: NA
J gene: TRBJ1-2
CDR3 protein: CASSLLAVIDGYTF
CDR3 DNA: TGTGCCAGCAGTTTATTGGCGGTTATTGACGGCTACACCTTC

V gene: TRBV19
D gene: TRBD1
clone size: NA
J gene: TRBJ2-2
CDR3 protein: CASSILQGARGELFF
CDR3 DNA: TGTGCCAGTAGTATTTTGCAGGGGGCGAGGGGGGAGCTGTTTTTT

V gene: TRBV2
D gene: NA
clone size: once
J gene: TRBJ2-5
CDR3 protein: CASKSTGGETQYF
CDR3 DNA: TGTGCCAGCAAGTCTACAGGAGGGGAGACCCAGTACTTC

V gene: TRBV28
D gene: NA
clone size: NA
J gene: TRBJ2-5
CDR3 protein: CATRAGGGETQYF
CDR3 DNA: TGTGCCACCAGGGCAGGGGGGGGAGAGACCCAGTACTTC

V gene: TRBV9
D gene: TRBD1
clone size: NA
J gene: TRBJ2-7
CDR3 protein: CASSTGQGEGYEQYF
CDR3 DNA: TGTGCCAGCAGCACCGGACAGGGGGAGGGCTACGAGCAGTACTTC

V gene: TRBV19
D gene: TRBD2
clone size: NA
J gene: TRBJ2-1
CDR3 protein: CASSRSSGGAINEQFF
CDR3 DNA: TGTGCCAGTAGTAGATCTAGCGGGGGGGCGATCAATGAGCAGTTCTTC

V gene: TRBV5-5
D gene: TRBD1
clone size: NA
J gene: TRBJ2-3
CDR3 protein: CASSPGQSTDTQYF
CDR3 DNA: TGTGCCAGCAGCCCGGGACAGTCCACAGATACGCAGTATTTT

V gene: TRBV25-1
D gene: NA
clone size: NA
J gene: TRBJ1-1
CDR3 protein: CASSRGGMNTEAFF
CDR3 DNA: TGTGCCAGCAGTCGGGGGGGGATGAACACTGAAGCTTTCTTT

V gene: TRBV1
D gene: NA
clone size: NA
J gene: TRBJ1-2
CDR3 protein: CTSSVRDF
CDR3 DNA: TGCACCAGCAGCGTGAGGGACTTC

V gene: TRBV11-3
D gene: TRBD1
clone size: few
J gene: TRBJ2-7
CDR3 protein: CASSLRDSSYEQYF
CDR3 DNA: TGTGCCAGCAGCCTACGGGACAGCTCCTACGAGCAGTACTTC

V gene: TRBV9
D gene: TRBD1
clone size: NA
J gene: TRBJ1-1
CDR3 protein: CASSIRDRTEAFF
CDR3 DNA: TGTGCCAGCAGCATCCGGGACAGGACTGAAGCTTTCTTT

V gene: TRBV9
D gene: TRBD1
clone size: NA
J gene: TRBJ2-7
CDR3 protein: CASSGRQGAYEQYF
CDR3 DNA: TGTGCCAGCAGCGGTCGACAGGGGGCCTACGAGCAGTACTTC

V gene: TRBV27
D gene: NA
clone size: NA
J gene: TRBJ1-4
CDR3 protein: CASSRGLGEKLFF
CDR3 DNA: TGTGCCAGCAGTAGAGGGTTGGGTGAAAAACTGTTTTTT

V gene: TRBV7-9
D gene: NA
clone size: NA
J gene: TRBJ1-1
CDR3 protein: CASSPDGGTEAFF
CDR3 DNA: TGTGCCAGCAGCCCAGACGGGGGCACTGAAGCTTTCTTT

V gene: TRBV3-1/TRBV3-2
D gene: NA
clone size: once
J gene: TRBJ1-6
CDR3 protein: CASSPTSLDSPLHF
CDR3 DNA: TGTGCCAGCAGCCCAACATCCCTGGATTCACCCCTCCACTTT

V gene: TRBV6-5
D gene: NA
clone size: NA
J gene: TRBJ2-2
CDR3 protein: CASRTSNTGELFF
CDR3 DNA: TGTGCCAGCAGGACCTCGAACACCGGGGAGCTGTTTTTT